This T cell receptor (beta chain) was sequenced for a study of post-analysis software for immune sequencing data. For the study at large: Secondary progressive, relapsing-remitting and progressive-relapsing multiple sclerosis were among the included disease courses.

The CDR3 sequence is 10 residues long. V gave up 10 bases and J gave up 10 bases, with 14 bases separating them. Germline assignment: CDR1 SGHRS and CDR2 YFSETQ. Unique molecular identifiers were built into the TCR beta cDNA libraries. One entry per CDR3 protein, called by TCRdb with MiXCR from the PCR reads. This sample carries roughly 700,000 distinct CDR3 sequences, about 27% of them seen once, and the ten largest clones take about 0.5%. General observations from the study: Controls had lower frequencies than patients of a few TRBV segments, which included TRBV5-6, TRBV5-1 and TRBV20-1. Clustering by F measure revealed strong co-clustering among samples prepared together in one batch.

This clonotype has only a few counts. Its antigen is undetermined. This clonotype was obtained from a girl between 5 and 17 years old with multiple sclerosis. The rearrangement uses TRBV5-1 and TRBJ2-5; no clear D gene. Specimen: blood. CDR3 DNA sequence: TGCGCCCGCCCGATTGAAGACCAGTACTTC. Protein: CARPIEDQYF.